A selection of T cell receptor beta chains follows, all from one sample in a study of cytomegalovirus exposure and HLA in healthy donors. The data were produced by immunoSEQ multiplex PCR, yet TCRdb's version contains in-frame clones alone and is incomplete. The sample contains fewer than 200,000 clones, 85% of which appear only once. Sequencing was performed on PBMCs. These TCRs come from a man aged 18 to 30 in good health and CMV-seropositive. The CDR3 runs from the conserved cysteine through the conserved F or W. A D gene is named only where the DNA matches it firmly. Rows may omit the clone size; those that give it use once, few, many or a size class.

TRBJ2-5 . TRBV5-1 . CASSLGGGEETQYF TGCGCCAGCAGCTTGGGGGGGGGCGAAGAGACCCAGTACTTC
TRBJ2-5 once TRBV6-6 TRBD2 CASIPSGGALETQYF TGTGCCAGCATCCCTAGCGGGGGGGCGTTAGAGACCCAGTACTTC
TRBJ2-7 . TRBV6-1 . CASRPWHSAYEQYF TGTGCCAGCAGGCCGTGGCATTCCGCCTACGAGCAGTACTTC
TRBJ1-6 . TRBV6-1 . CASSLGGPLHF TGTGCCAGCAGCCTCGGGGGACCCCTCCACTTT
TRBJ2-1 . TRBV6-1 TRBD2 CASTERLAGYNEQFF TGTGCCAGCACCGAACGACTAGCGGGCTACAATGAGCAGTTCTTC
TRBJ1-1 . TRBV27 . CASSPAGTTEAFF TGTGCCAGCAGTCCGGCGGGGACCACTGAAGCTTTCTTT
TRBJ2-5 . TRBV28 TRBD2 CASSSSLAGGPWIQTQYF TGTGCCAGCAGTTCGTCACTAGCGGGGGGGCCGTGGATACAGACCCAGTACTTC
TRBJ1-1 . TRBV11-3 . CASSGRGTEAFF TGTGCCAGCAGCGGTCGGGGCACTGAAGCTTTCTTT
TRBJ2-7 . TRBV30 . CAWSRGVGYEQYF TGTGCCTGGAGCAGGGGGGTCGGCTACGAGCAGTACTTC
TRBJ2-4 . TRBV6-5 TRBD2 CASTLAGRNIQYF TGTGCCTCAACCTTAGCGGGGAGGAACATTCAGTACTTC
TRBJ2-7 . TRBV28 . CASIGPGVNEQYF TGTGCCAGCATAGGGCCGGGGGTCAACGAGCAGTACTTC
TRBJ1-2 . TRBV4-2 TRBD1 CASSQDRTGYNYGYTF TGTGCCAGCAGCCAAGATAGGACAGGGTATAACTATGGCTACACCTTC
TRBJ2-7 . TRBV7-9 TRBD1 CASSPRTGSYEQYF TGTGCCAGCAGCCCGAGGACAGGGTCCTACGAGCAGTACTTC
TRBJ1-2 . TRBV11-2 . CASSSYMGLRGYTF TGTGCCAGCAGCTCTTATATGGGGCTCCGGGGCTACACCTTC
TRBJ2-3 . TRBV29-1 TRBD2 CSGKLAGVADTQYF TGCAGCGGGAAACTAGCGGGAGTCGCAGATACGCAGTATTTT
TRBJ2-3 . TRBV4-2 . CASSQDYRVTSTDTQYF TGTGCCAGCAGCCAAGATTACCGCGTCACTAGCACAGATACGCAGTATTTT
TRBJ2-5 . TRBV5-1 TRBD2 CASSISLAGNQETQYF TGCGCCAGCAGCATTTCTTTAGCGGGGAACCAAGAGACCCAGTACTTC
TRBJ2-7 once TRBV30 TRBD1 CAWGPGQGAEQYF TGTGCCTGGGGGCCGGGACAGGGGGCCGAGCAGTACTTC
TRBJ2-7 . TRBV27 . CASSSGYEQYF TGTGCCAGCAGCTCGGGGTACGAGCAGTACTTC
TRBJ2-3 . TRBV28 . CASSSSTRGSSDTQYF TGTGCCAGCAGTTCCTCGACTAGGGGCAGTTCGGATACGCAGTATTTT
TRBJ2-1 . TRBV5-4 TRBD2 CASSLKREYVNEQFF TGTGCCAGCAGCTTGAAGCGGGAGTATGTCAATGAGCAGTTCTTC
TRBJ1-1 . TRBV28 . CASSFWAGGTEAFF TGTGCCAGCAGTTTTTGGGCAGGAGGCACTGAAGCTTTCTTT
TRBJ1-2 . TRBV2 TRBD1 CASSGTGGVYGYTF TGTGCCAGCAGTGGGACAGGGGGCGTCTATGGCTACACCTTC
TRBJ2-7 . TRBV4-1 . CASSQDPGGSSYEQYF TGCGCCAGCAGCCAGGACCCAGGGGGGAGCTCCTACGAGCAGTACTTC
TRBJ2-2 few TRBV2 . CASSEARGSAGELFF TGTGCCAGCAGTGAAGCACGGGGTTCCGCCGGGGAGCTGTTTTTT
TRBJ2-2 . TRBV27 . CASSWVDYTGELFF TGTGCCAGCAGTTGGGTGGACTACACCGGGGAGCTGTTTTTT
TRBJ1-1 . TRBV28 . CASNRETGSSLQAFF TGTGCCAGCAACCGAGAAACGGGTAGTTCCCTCCAAGCTTTCTTT
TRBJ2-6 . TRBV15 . CATSSLGANVLTF TGTGCCACCTCGAGCCTCGGGGCCAACGTCCTGACTTTC
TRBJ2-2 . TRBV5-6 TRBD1 CASRPDRGRNTGELFF TGTGCCAGCAGACCCGACAGGGGGAGGAACACCGGGGAGCTGTTTTTT
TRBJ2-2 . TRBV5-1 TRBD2 CASSAGLAAQYGELFF TGCGCCAGCAGCGCCGGACTAGCGGCGCAATACGGGGAGCTGTTTTTT
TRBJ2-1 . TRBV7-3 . CASSLDRDNEQFF TGTGCCAGCAGCTTAGACAGAGACAATGAGCAGTTCTTC
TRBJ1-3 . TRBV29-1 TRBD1 CSGTDRGQGIYF TGCAGCGGGACAGACAGGGGGCAGGGCATATATTTT